Sequencing of this T cell receptor beta chain was carried out in a study of spatial heterogeneity in lung cancer. Relative to its sample, this clonotype is large. The junction shows a germline mismatch at one end, possibly a read error. Time point: sample taken at primary tumor resection. Material for sequencing was whole RNA from tumor, nontumor lung or frozen PBMC, left unsorted. TCRdb re-analysed the 5' RACE reads in MiXCR, keeping a single row per CDR3 protein. The data show 13,000 to 15,000 distinct CDR3 sequences, around 10% seen once. The TCR comes from a male donor with early-stage non-small cell lung cancer. The material was PBMCs, obtained at surgery.

CDR3 in DNA: TGTGCCATCTTGGGACTAGCGGGATCAATTCCCCGTTTGCTCTTC. This translates into CAILGLAGSIPRLLF. The gene calls are TRBV10-3 and TRBJ2-1, with TRBD2 matching over 13 bases. The germline V gene encodes CDR1 ENHRY and CDR2 SYGVKD. The CDR3 totals 15 residues.